Below, 27 T cell receptor beta chains from the same sample are listed, as sequenced in a study of monozygotic twins with inflammatory bowel disease. TCRdb reprocessed the 5' RACE reads and stores each CDR3 protein as one record, lacking DNA. The repertoire table contains more than 300,000 distinct CDR3 sequences. Source material: blood. Receptors originate from a human donor with ulcerative colitis or Crohn's disease, or a healthy co-twin of an affected twin (not recorded which).

The chain combines TRBV29-1 with TRBJ2-7; absent DNA, TCRdb's TRBD1 call cannot be checked. Germline values: CDR1 SQVTM, CDR2 ANQGSEA. CDR3 size: 13 residues. The CDR3 spells CSVEDWGGYEQYF.

The CDR3 is CASSWGVGGYTF. The chain carries TRBV4-3 and TRBJ1-2; there is no DNA to check the TCRdb D call of TRBD1. The CDR3 loop spans 12 amino acids. Germline CDR1 and CDR2: LGHNA and YSLEER.

The chain combines TRBV5-1 with TRBJ2-2; TCRdb's D call of TRBD2 is untestable without DNA. The length of the CDR3 is 15 residues. The germline V gene encodes CDR1 SGHRS and CDR2 YFSETQ. This CDR3 is CASRGRGENTGELFF.

The rearrangement links TRBV5-1 to TRBJ2-3; TCRdb reports TRBD2, a call that lacks DNA to check it against. Germline loops: CDR1 SGHRS, CDR2 YFSETQ. CDR3 length: 18 residues. CDR3 loop: CASSLGLSSSGVADTQYF.

The genes are TRBV14 and TRBJ2-6. The CDR3 length is 14 residues. Germline V lookup: CDR1 SGHDN, CDR2 FVKESK. CDR3 residues: CASSQANGANVLTF.

The CDR3 spells CATARDSYEQYF. This rearrangement joins TRBV24-1 to TRBJ2-7. Per germline, CDR1 KGHDR and CDR2 SFDVKD. The CDR3 covers 12 residues.

This sequence joins TRBV3-1 and TRBJ2-3; TCRdb indicates TRBD2, and absent DNA this call remains unverified. CDR3 length: 18 amino acids. Germline CDR1 LGHDT, CDR2 YNNKEL (reference sequence). CDR3 loop: CASSQDLLAGPSTDTQYF.

This chain joins TRBV20-1 and TRBJ2-5; no DNA is available, so the TRBD1 call from TCRdb remains unchecked. This CDR3 is built from 13 residues. Germline CDR1 DFQATT, CDR2 SNEGSKA (reference sequence). The CDR3: CSARRESLETQYF.

The chain couples TRBV28 to TRBJ2-5. This CDR3 comprises 12 residues. In germline, CDR1 is MDHEN, CDR2 SYDVKM. CDR3 loop: CASSLWKETQYF.

CDR3 sequence: CASSPLGVSGANVLTF. The V gene is TRBV7-2, the J gene TRBJ2-6; checking the TCRdb D call of TRBD1 is not possible without DNA. The germline V gene has CDR1 SGHTA and CDR2 FQGNSA. This CDR3 has 16 residues.

The chain recombines TRBV30 with TRBJ2-1; TCRdb gives TRBD1 as the D gene, but with no DNA this cannot be confirmed. The CDR3 is 14 amino acids. CDR1 and CDR2 (germline): GTSNPN, SVGIG (reference sequence). The CDR3: CAWRAGQAREEQFF.

The rearrangement joins TRBV24-1 to TRBJ2-3; TCRdb's assignment of TRBD1 cannot be checked, as there is no DNA. Per the germline V gene, CDR1 is KGHDR and CDR2 is SFDVKD. The CDR3 length is 14 residues. CDR3 region: CATSEGGGRDTQYF.

The V and J genes are TRBV20-1 and TRBJ2-7; TCRdb's assignment of TRBD2 cannot be checked, as there is no DNA. Germline values: CDR1 DFQATT, CDR2 SNEGSKA (reference sequence). The CDR3 covers 13 residues. The CDR3 sequence: CSARDAGGYEQYF.

The V gene is TRBV4-3, the J gene TRBJ2-7. CDR1 and CDR2 (germline): LGHNA, YSLEER. The CDR3 length is 17 residues. This chain's CDR3 is CASSQDRNGVISYEQYF.

The chain has TRBV7-2 and TRBJ2-7; TCRdb designates TRBD1, a call that cannot be tested without DNA. This CDR3 spans 16 amino acids. Germline CDR1 is SGHTA and CDR2 is FQGNSA. The CDR3 loop reads CASSLGGQGYSYEQYF.

This chain uses TRBV4-2 with TRBJ2-1; TCRdb's D call of TRBD1 is untestable without DNA. The CDR3 consists of 18 residues. Germline V gives CDR1 LGHNA, CDR2 YNFKEQ. The CDR3 protein is CASSQDTPDRGDHNEQFF.

V and J are TRBV4-1 and TRBJ1-2. Germline values: CDR1 MGHRA, CDR2 YSYEKL. The CDR3 totals 12 residues. The CDR3 region is CASSPGRTGYTF.

The V gene is TRBV30, the J gene TRBJ1-2. The CDR3 length is 14 residues. Germline CDR1 and CDR2: GTSNPN and SVGIG (reference sequence). The CDR3 loop reads CAWSSTVTNYGYTF.

The CDR3 here is CASSLSLARGRGTDTQYF. The V call is TRBV5-1, the J call TRBJ2-3; TCRdb indicates TRBD1, and absent DNA this call remains unverified. The CDR3 consists of 18 residues. CDR1 and CDR2 (germline): SGHRS, YFSETQ. The entire variable domain, with the rest obtained from reference TRBV5-1 and TRBJ2-3, is as follows: KAGVTQTPRYLIKTRGQQVTLSCSPISGHRSVSWYQQTPGQGLQFLFEYFSETQRNKGNFPGRFSGRQFSNSRSEMNVSTLELGDSALYLCASSLSLARGRGTDTQYFGPGTRLTVL.

The chain links TRBV19 to TRBJ1-6; TCRdb reports TRBD1, a call that lacks DNA to check it against. Germline V CDR1 and CDR2: LNHDA, SQIVND (reference sequence). The CDR3 length is 15 residues. This CDR3 reads CATAELAGLNSPLHF.

This chain uses TRBV4-2 with TRBJ2-7. The CDR3 has 15 residues. Germline V gene sequence: CDR1 LGHNA, CDR2 YNFKEQ. The CDR3 loop reads CASSQVIGEYDEQYF.

V usage is TRBV7-3 and J usage is TRBJ2-5; absent DNA, TCRdb's TRBD1 call cannot be checked. Germline V lookup: CDR1 SGHTA, CDR2 FQGTGA. This CDR3 spans 15 amino acids. CDR3 protein: CASSLQGTAGETQYF.

The chain carries TRBV13 and TRBJ1-1; TCRdb reports TRBD1, a call that lacks DNA to check it against. Germline CDR1 and CDR2: PRHDT and FYEKMQ (reference sequence). The CDR3 extends over 14 amino acids. The CDR3 loop is CASSPRGASTEAFF.

This chain links TRBV12-3 or TRBV12-4 with TRBJ2-2; as DNA is missing, the TRBD2 call by TCRdb cannot be tested. The CDR3 has 16 amino acids. CDR3 region: CASSPLVRMNTGELFF.

V and J are TRBV7-3 and TRBJ2-5; TCRdb indicates TRBD2, and absent DNA this call remains unverified. The CDR3 length is 14 residues. Germline CDR1 and CDR2: SGHTA and FQGTGA. The CDR3 sequence: CASSLVAGVVGQYF. The whole variable domain, remainder taken from reference TRBV7-3 and TRBJ2-5, is GAGVSQTPSNKVTEKGKYVELRCDPISGHTALYWYRQSLGQGPEFLIYFQGTGAADDSGLPNDRFFAVRPEGSVSTLKIQRTERGDSAVYLCASSLVAGVVGQYFGPGTRLLVL.

The V call is TRBV6-6, the J call TRBJ2-7; the TRBD1 assignment by TCRdb is unverifiable without DNA. The CDR3 covers 14 residues. Germline loops: CDR1 MNHNY, CDR2 SVGAGI (reference sequence). The CDR3 loop is CASSYRTAPYEQYF.

The chain employs TRBV30 and TRBJ2-2; absent DNA, TCRdb's TRBD1 call cannot be checked. This CDR3 spans 15 amino acids. The germline V gene encodes CDR1 GTSNPN and CDR2 SVGIG (reference sequence). The CDR3 region is CAWKGSRLNTGELFF.